The text below deals with one T cell receptor beta chain. Its antigen is as yet unknown. The germline V gene has CDR1 MNHEY and CDR2 SMNVEV (reference sequence). V shed 2 bases, J shed 9 bases, and the junction held 7 bases outside the gene matches. The CDR3 loop spans 16 amino acids. Measured with immunoSEQ multiplex PCR; TCRdb has only the in-frame clones, and not every one. The table includes 10,000 or so clones, about 75% detected once. Time point in this sample: cycle 4 day 1 (C4D1), after less than 7 weeks of nivolumab. All the patients suffered relapse after autologous stem cell transplantation, and brentuximab vedotin exposure differed. The CD4+ T cells used were purified from thawed PBMCs through magnetic negative selection. The sample originates from a study of PD-1 blockade in classical Hodgkin lymphoma. Notes on the study in general: Repertoires differed for reasons still undefined, possibly disease activity or prior therapy.

The source material was CD4+ T cells from blood, sampled before the fourth cycle of nivolumab. This receptor was taken from a human donor with classical Hodgkin lymphoma. This chain connects TRBV27 to TRBJ2-1; 13 positions match TRBD2. The CDR3 DNA reads as TGTGCCAGCAGTTTAACTAGCGGGGGGGCTTTTGGTGAGCAGTTCTTC. It yields the protein CASSLTSGGAFGEQFF.